This TCR beta chain was sequenced during a study of blood T cell repertoires in COVID-19 (TCRdb year 2020). A note on the overall study: Samples from collaborators originated in the United States, Italy and Spain and spanned both the acute and convalescent phases of COVID-19. The material from the prospective study consisted of cDNA or gDNA derived from T cells, B-cell-depleted T cells, or PBMCs. Deeply sampled blood TCRbeta repertoires from subjects exposed to, actively infected with, or recovered from COVID-19 were included in the dataset. The repertoires were released in a freely available public database intended as a resource for research on the immune response to SARS-CoV-2. The samples were drawn from two sources: the first 160 participants of the ongoing ImmuneRACE study, and about 1,300 subjects contributed by 6 global collaborators. Nearly every sample came with metadata listing a de-identified subject ID, COVID-19 status, age in years and sex. Where available, HLA class I and class II types were taken from metadata supplied by the sample provider and were not determined by assay-based typing.

With respect to this clone: Which antigen it targets is not known. No qualities accompany the bases; no much larger clone lies one base away.

In the prospective study, participants were about 18 to 100 years old, resided in about two dozen geographic areas of the United States, and were enrolled through a virtual design. In the prospective study, participants were assigned to cohorts based on the clinical history participants reported in a screening survey and a study questionnaire. For ImmuneRACE Cohort 3, a participant was defined as recovered based on two consecutive negative NP/OP PCR tests, clearance by a healthcare professional, or resolution of symptoms. Each participant in the prospective study had whole blood, serum and a nasopharyngeal or oropharyngeal swab collected by mobile phlebotomists. Participants in the prospective study had the option to provide additional blood draws and questionnaires over an approximately 2-month period. Blood samples from the prospective study were shipped frozen or at room temperature prior to DNA extraction.

Paper-wide results and their limitations: How much clinical and demographic metadata was included differed by source and by participant, and the metadata was provided uncurated.

TCRbeta CDR3 regions were amplified from genomic DNA by means of the immunoSEQ Assay, a bias-controlled multiplex PCR. In the paper's pipeline: Within the assay, amplification of reference gene primers was used to estimate how many nucleated cells each sample contained. To quantify the absolute abundance of each unique TCRbeta CDR3 rearrangement, sequence reads were collapsed and filtered. Productive Simpson clonality was computed per sample as the square root of Simpson's diversity index over productive rearrangements. Entries here come from immuneACCESS through TCRdb and include only in-frame sequences with V and J called. Some clones fail to appear in such tables; in the studies checked, an unresolved V gene covers under half of the shortfall, and the cause of the remainder is unknown. That table is the source of V, J and clone size, and D and trimming were worked out from the DNA. The sample table shows about 270,000 clones, and over 75% are seen once. Of the sample, 2.4% falls within the top ten clones.

The sequencing sample was made of PBMCs or T cells enriched from blood (not recorded which). This receptor was identified in a woman aged 18-30 years who had recovered from COVID-19.

The DNA is as follows: TGTGCCAGCAGTCGGACAGGGGGCGGAGGTAGCAATCAGCCCCAGCATTTT. This codes for CASSRTGGGGSNQPQHF. The chain is made from TRBV2 and TRBJ1-5, with TRBD1 identical over 11 junction bases. Unmatched junction bases come to 6, with V trimmed by 5 bases and J by 0 bases. Based on the germline V gene, the CDR1 and CDR2 sequences are SNHLY and FYNNEI. Counted from cysteine to phenylalanine, this CDR3 has 17 amino acids. The DNA shown is the 51-base CDR3, in frame from base 1.